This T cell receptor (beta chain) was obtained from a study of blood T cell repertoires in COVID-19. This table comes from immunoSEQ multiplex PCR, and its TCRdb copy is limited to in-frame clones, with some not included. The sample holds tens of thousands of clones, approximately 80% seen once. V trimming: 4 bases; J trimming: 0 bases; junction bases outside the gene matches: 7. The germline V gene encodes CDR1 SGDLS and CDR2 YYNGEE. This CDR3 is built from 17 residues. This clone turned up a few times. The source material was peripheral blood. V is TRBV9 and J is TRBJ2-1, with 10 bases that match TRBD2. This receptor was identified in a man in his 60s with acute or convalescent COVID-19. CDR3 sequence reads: CASSSTSGVSSYNEQFF. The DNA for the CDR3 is TGTGCCAGCAGCTCCACTAGCGGGGTGAGCTCCTACAATGAGCAGTTCTTC.